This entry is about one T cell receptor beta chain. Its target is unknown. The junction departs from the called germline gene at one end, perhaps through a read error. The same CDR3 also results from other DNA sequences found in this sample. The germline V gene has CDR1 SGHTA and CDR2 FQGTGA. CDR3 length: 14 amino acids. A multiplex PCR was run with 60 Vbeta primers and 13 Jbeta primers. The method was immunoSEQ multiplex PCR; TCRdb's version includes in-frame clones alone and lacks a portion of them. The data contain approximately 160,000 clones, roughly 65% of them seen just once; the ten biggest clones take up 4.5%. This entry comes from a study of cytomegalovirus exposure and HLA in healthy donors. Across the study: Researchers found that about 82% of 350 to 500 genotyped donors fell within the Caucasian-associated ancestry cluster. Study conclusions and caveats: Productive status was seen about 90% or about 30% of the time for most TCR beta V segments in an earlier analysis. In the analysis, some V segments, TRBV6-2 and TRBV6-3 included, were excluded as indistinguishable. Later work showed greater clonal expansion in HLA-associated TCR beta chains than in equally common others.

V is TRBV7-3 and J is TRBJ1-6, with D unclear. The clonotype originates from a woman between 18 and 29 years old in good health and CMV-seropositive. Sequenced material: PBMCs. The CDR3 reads CASSLHPGNSPLHF. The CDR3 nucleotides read TGTGCCAGCAGCTTGCATCCGGGTAATTCCCCCCTCCACTTT.